This T cell receptor (beta chain) was recovered during a study of T cells in tumors after PD-1 blockade. CDR3 size: 14 residues. The ends were cut back, 5 bases at V and 2 bases at J, with 13 bases in the middle. In germline, CDR1 is SGHVS, CDR2 FNYEAQ. Assay: immunoSEQ multiplex PCR; the TCRdb copy retains only in-frame clones and omits some. The table records about 24,000 clones, roughly 82% of them present only once. The genes are TRBV7-6 and TRBJ2-7, with D possibly TRBD1 on 6 matching bases. The sequences come from PBMCs, collected after anti-PD-1 treatment. This clonotype was sampled from a human donor with basal cell carcinoma. CDR3 DNA sequence: TGTGCCAGCAGCCCAGGGGCTCCCACCTACGAGCAGTACTTC. Translation: CASSPGAPTYEQYF.